What follows is one T cell receptor (beta chain) and its context. Its antigen remains unidentified. TCRdb keeps only in-frame clones here, not all; method: immunoSEQ multiplex PCR. The sample contains fewer than 90,000 clones, about 96% of which appear only once. This record comes from a study of cytomegalovirus exposure and HLA in healthy donors. The study's findings and limits: Overall, about 160 TCR beta chains were annotated as cytomegalovirus-associated. The finding came from a later analysis; first-cohort TCR clusters tended to co-occur in the 110 or so validation repertoires. The majority of TCR sequences were rare, yet some public TCRs appeared in many donors.

Germline CDR1 is LNHDA and CDR2 is SQIVND (reference sequence). V shed 3 bases and J 4 bases; nucleotides not matched to a gene: 7. The CDR3 has 15 residues. Sequencing input: PBMCs. The TCR sequence derives from a man aged 18 to 29 in good health and CMV-seropositive. This sequence joins TRBV19 and TRBJ1-1; 8 nucleotides match TRBD1. The DNA of the CDR3 is TGTGCCAGTAGTATGACTTACAGGGGGGGCACTGAAGCTTTCTTT. This codes for CASSMTYRGGTEAFF.